What follows are 10 T cell receptor beta chains derived from one specimen sequenced in a study of T cells after posttransplantation cyclophosphamide. A marrow graft followed busulfan-fludarabine conditioning, with cyclophosphamide on days +3 and +4. Profiled with immunoSEQ multiplex PCR; TCRdb holds only in-frame clones, not every one. The repertoire holds some 6,000 clones, with less than 2% as singletons. The sequencing used PBMCs, collected almost 250 days after a stem cell transplant with posttransplant cyclophosphamide. The origin of the receptors is a male patient aged 25-45 years who received an allogeneic stem cell transplant from a related donor, was CMV-positive, and had no GVHD. Some T cells may arise from the graft donor.

The J gene is TRBJ2-1, the V gene TRBV10-3, with a weak D call TRBD2 (6 bases). The germline gives CDR1 ENHRY, CDR2 SYGVKD. The CDR3 is 13 amino acids. The V and J ends lost 6 bases and 9 bases respectively, with 15 bases between them. CDR3 DNA sequence: TGTGCCATCAGGAGACTAGAGACAAGTGAGCAGTTCTTC. Its protein product is CAIRRLETSEQFF.

This clone was counted between two and nine times. J is TRBJ1-3 and V is TRBV4-2, with TRBD1 as a possible D gene (5 bases). CDR1 is LGHNA, CDR2 YNFKEQ, per germline. The germline V and J ends were trimmed by 5 bases and 2 bases, with 13 bases remaining between them. The CDR3 contains 15 residues. CDR3 region: CASSKSKGPGNTIYF. The CDR3 DNA reads TGTGCCAGCAGCAAATCCAAGGGGCCTGGAAACACCATATATTTT.

The chain uses TRBV7-6 and TRBJ2-5, with TRBD2 as a possible D gene (5 bases). Per the germline V gene, CDR1 is SGHVS and CDR2 is FNYEAQ. Trimming left V 2 bases short and J 5 bases short, with 21 bases between. The CDR3 contains 17 residues. CDR3 region: CASSLPAGETSDETQYF. CDR3 sequence (DNA): TGTGCCAGCAGCTTACCCGCCGGGGAGACAAGCGATGAGACCCAGTACTTC.

In its sample, this clone was seen a few times. The chain has TRBV28 and TRBJ1-2; TRBD1 agrees at 9 bases. The CDR3 is 14 residues long. V shed 5 bases and J 4 bases; nucleotides not matched to a gene: 5. Looked up from germline, CDR1 is MDHEN and CDR2 is SYDVKM. This chain's CDR3 is CASSPRDRVYGYTF. The DNA for the CDR3 is TGTGCCAGCAGTCCAAGGGACAGGGTCTATGGCTACACCTTC.

The chain employs TRBV4-2 and TRBJ2-1; D is unclear. This CDR3 region has 16 residues. Germline-derived CDR1 and CDR2 are LGHNA and YNFKEQ. With 0 bases removed from V and 2 bases from J, the gap between germline ends came to 11 bases. The CDR3 DNA reads as TGTGCCAGCAGCCAAGATCAGAGCGCCACCTACAATGAGCAGTTCTTC. It translates to CASSQDQSATYNEQFF.

This rearrangement joins TRBV19 to TRBJ2-3; D possibly corresponds to TRBD2 (5 bases). With 9 bases removed from V and 7 bases from J, the gap between germline ends came to 8 bases. This CDR3 has 10 residues. Germline-derived CDR1 and CDR2 are LNHDA and SQIVND (reference sequence). The CDR3 is CASRGNTQYF. CDR3 bases: TGTGCCAGCCGGGGAAATACGCAGTATTTT.

This clone is classed as medium-sized (0.01 to 0.1%). The chain links TRBV11-3 to TRBJ2-1; TRBD1 is a possible D gene (5 bases). Germline-derived CDR1 and CDR2 are SGHNT and YENEEA. V was trimmed by 4 bases and J by 0 bases, leaving 13 bases between them. The length of the CDR3 is 16 residues. In DNA form, the CDR3 reads TGTGCCAGCAGCTCCAGGGCAGGGCGCTCCTACAATGAGCAGTTCTTC. It codes for CASSSRAGRSYNEQFF.

This clone was observed a few times. CDR3 in amino acids: CASSPDGKETQYF. As DNA, the CDR3 is TGTGCCAGCAGTCCGGACGGGAAAGAGACCCAGTACTTC. The chain links TRBV7-3 to TRBJ2-5; perhaps TRBD2 as D (5 bases). V was cut by 6 bases and J by 3 bases, with 11 bases left in between. The CDR3 totals 13 residues. The germline V gene encodes CDR1 SGHTA and CDR2 FQGTGA.

V gene TRBV4-3 combines with J gene TRBJ1-1; 7 bases line up with TRBD1. CDR1 and CDR2 from the germline V gene are LGHNA and YSLEER. There are 15 residues in the CDR3. V trimming: 2 bases; J trimming: 0 bases; junction bases outside the gene matches: 3. The chain's CDR3 is CASSQLQGMNTEAFF. The CDR3 nucleotides are TGCGCCAGCAGCCAACTACAGGGGATGAACACTGAAGCTTTCTTT.

By sample share, this clone is medium-sized. The chain combines TRBV5-6 with TRBJ2-1; D call uncertain. The CDR3 totals 17 residues. Trimming took off 3 bases at V and 2 bases at J, with 18 bases between the two ends. Germline V lookup: CDR1 SGHDT, CDR2 YYEEEE. The CDR3 region is CASSSSTLPLTYNEQFF. The CDR3, as DNA: TGTGCCAGCAGCTCTTCTACCCTTCCACTAACCTACAATGAGCAGTTCTTC. Together with reference TRBV5-6 and TRBJ2-1, the CDR3 gives the full variable domain: DAGVTQSPTHLIKTRGQQVTLRCSPKSGHDTVSWYQQALGQGPQFIFQYYEEEERQRGNFPDRFSGHQFPNYSSELNVNALLLGDSALYLCASSSSTLPLTYNEQFFGPGTRLTVL.